This TCR beta chain was captured by sequencing in a study of CD8+CD57+ T cells in acquired aplastic anemia. Notes on the study in general: Common to patients and controls were approximately 30 CD8+ CDR3 sequences.

The CDR3 is 15 residues long. Trimming took off 4 bases at V and 0 bases at J, with 9 bases between the two ends. Germline V CDR1 and CDR2: LNHDA, SQIVND (reference sequence). Profiling that covered TCR beta VDJ and CDR3 relied on genomic DNA as its template. TCRdb processed the reads anew with MiXCR; each CDR3 protein has one entry. The sample lists some 280,000 distinct CDR3 sequences, approximately 55% occurring once. Notes on this clonotype: The antigen is unknown.

Sequencing was done on a sample of sorted CD4+, CD8+, or CD8+CD57+ T cells (not recorded which) from PBMCs. The clonotype comes from a human donor with severe aplastic anemia or a healthy control (not recorded which). V usage is TRBV19 and J usage is TRBJ1-4, with D possibly TRBD1 on 5 matching bases. The CDR3 DNA sequence: TGTGCCAGTAGTAAGACAGACTCAACTAATGAAAAACTGTTTTTT. Protein sequence: CASSKTDSTNEKLFF.